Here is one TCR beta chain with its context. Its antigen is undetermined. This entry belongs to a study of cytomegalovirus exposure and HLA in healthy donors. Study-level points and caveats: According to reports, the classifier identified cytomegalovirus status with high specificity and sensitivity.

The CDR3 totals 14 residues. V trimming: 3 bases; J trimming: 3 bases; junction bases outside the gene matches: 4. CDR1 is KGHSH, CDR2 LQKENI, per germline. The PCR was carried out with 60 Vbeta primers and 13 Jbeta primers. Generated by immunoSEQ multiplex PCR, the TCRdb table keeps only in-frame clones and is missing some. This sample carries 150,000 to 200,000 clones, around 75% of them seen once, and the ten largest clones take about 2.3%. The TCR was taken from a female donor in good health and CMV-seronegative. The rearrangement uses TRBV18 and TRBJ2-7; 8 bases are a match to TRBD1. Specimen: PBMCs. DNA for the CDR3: TGTGCCAGCTCACCTGAGGACAGGGACTACGAGCAGTACTTC. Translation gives CASSPEDRDYEQYF.